These 27 T cell receptor beta chains came from one sample sequenced in a study of blood T cell repertoires in COVID-19 (TCRdb year 2020). Library preparation was by the immunoSEQ multiplex PCR assay. TCRdb took this table from immuneACCESS and kept in-frame rearrangements with V and J called. Such tables lack part of the clones; where checked against another copy, unresolved V genes explain under half of the gap, and the rest is unexplained. A total of under 80,000 clones appear in this sample, 80% to 90% of them only once. Approximately 4.4% of the sample is in the top ten clones. The sequenced sample consisted of peripheral blood. The origin of the receptors is a woman older than 75 with active or convalescent COVID-19.

The chain combines TRBV19 with TRBJ2-5; D is unclear. V lost 4 bases, J lost 4 bases, and 10 bases lay in between. Germline V lookup: CDR1 LNHDA, CDR2 SQIVND (reference sequence). The CDR3 loop spans 13 amino acids. CDR3 sequence: CASSKSSLETQYF. The CDR3 nucleotides are TGTGCCAGTAGTAAATCTAGTCTAGAGACCCAGTACTTC.

The CDR3 sequence is CATSGGANNQPQHF. The DNA for the CDR3 is TGTGCCACCAGTGGTGGGGCTAACAATCAGCCCCAGCATTTT. The V call is TRBV24-1, the J call TRBJ1-5, with D maybe TRBD1 (5 bases). Germline V lookup: CDR1 KGHDR, CDR2 SFDVKD. The CDR3 totals 14 residues. Trimming took off 5 bases at V and 3 bases at J, with 10 bases between the two ends.

This chain uses TRBV10-3 with TRBJ2-7, with D maybe TRBD1 (7 bases). The CDR3 extends over 16 amino acids. Germline V gene sequence: CDR1 ENHRY, CDR2 SYGVKD. Trimming shortened V by 4 bases and J by 2 bases, and 18 bases separated the two germline ends. The CDR3 spells CAISGGGTEEPYEQYF. The DNA for the CDR3 is TGTGCCATCAGTGGTGGGGGGACAGAAGAGCCCTACGAGCAGTACTTC.

The V gene is TRBV5-1, the J gene TRBJ2-3; no definite D call. This CDR3 comprises 14 residues. Germline assignment: CDR1 SGHRS and CDR2 YFSETQ. The V gene lost 0 bases and the J gene lost 1 base, with 6 bases spanning the gap. The CDR3 DNA sequence: TGCGCCAGCAGCTTGGTACCAGGCACAGATACGCAGTATTTT. This encodes CASSLVPGTDTQYF.

The rearrangement uses TRBV3-1 (or the pseudogene TRBV3-2) and TRBJ1-2; tentatively, D is TRBD1 (5 bases). Germline CDR1 LGHDT, CDR2 YNNKEL (reference sequence). The CDR3 extends over 15 amino acids. V shed 1 base and J shed 4 bases, with 13 bases lying between them. CDR3 nucleotides: TGTGCCAGCAGCCAAGCTAGCGGGACTTTCTATGGCTACACCTTC. It yields the protein CASSQASGTFYGYTF.

CDR3 nucleotides: TGTGCCAGCTCACCAGGCCAGTCCGTCTACAATGAGCAGTTCTTC. This translates into CASSPGQSVYNEQFF. The chain recombines TRBV18 with TRBJ2-1; no reliable D call. V gave up 2 bases and J gave up 3 bases, with 11 bases separating them. The CDR3 covers 15 residues. The germline V gene has CDR1 KGHSH and CDR2 LQKENI.

This clone was counted once. The rearrangement uses TRBV5-4 and TRBJ2-5, with 8 bases matching TRBD2. J gave up 4 bases and V 4 bases, and 9 bases lay outside the gene matches. CDR1 is SGHNT, CDR2 YYREEE, per germline (reference sequence). This CDR3 contains 15 residues. DNA of the CDR3: TGTGCCAGCAGCCCCGAAACCGGGAGGGCAGAGACCCAGTACTTC. Amino acids: CASSPETGRAETQYF.

The gene calls are TRBV3-1 (or the pseudogene TRBV3-2) and TRBJ1-6, with TRBD1 matching 8 bases. The CDR3 is 15 residues long. Trimming removed 4 bases from V and 10 bases from J; junction bases left unmatched: 9. CDR1 is LGHDT and CDR2 is YNNKEL in the germline V gene (reference sequence). The CDR3 coding sequence is TGTGCCAGCAGCCCCAGCAGGGGGCCCCAATCACCCCTCCACTTT. This encodes CASSPSRGPQSPLHF.

The chain joins TRBV7-9 to TRBJ1-2; 11 bases fit TRBD1. J lost 11 bases, V lost 3 bases, and 8 bases had no gene match. Germline CDR1 reads SEHNR; CDR2 reads FQNEAQ (reference sequence). This CDR3 is 14 amino acids long. CDR3 protein: CASSFAGQGAQYTF. As DNA, the CDR3 is TGTGCCAGCAGCTTCGCTGGACAGGGGGCTCAGTACACCTTC.

Written as DNA, the CDR3 is TGTGCCAGTAGTAAGGGGGTTGCTAACTATGGCTACACCTTC. This encodes CASSKGVANYGYTF. The V gene is TRBV19, the J gene TRBJ1-2; D may be TRBD1 (6 bases). Per the germline V gene, CDR1 is LNHDA and CDR2 is SQIVND (reference sequence). The length of the CDR3 is 14 residues. V was pared by 4 bases and J by 0 bases, with 9 bases between.

The V gene is TRBV5-1, the J gene TRBJ1-4; no firm D call. Germline V gene sequence: CDR1 SGHRS, CDR2 YFSETQ. V lost 0 bases to trimming and J lost 5 bases, with 11 bases between them. CDR3 length: 15 amino acids. As DNA, the CDR3 is TGCGCCAGCAGCTTGGACGGGAAAAAAAATGAAAAACTGTTTTTT. Amino acids: CASSLDGKKNEKLFF. Filled out from reference TRBV5-1 and TRBJ1-4, the complete variable domain reads KAGVTQTPRYLIKTRGQQVTLSCSPISGHRSVSWYQQTPGQGLQFLFEYFSETQRNKGNFPGRFSGRQFSNSRSEMNVSTLELGDSALYLCASSLDGKKNEKLFFGSGTQLSVL.

CDR3 loop: CASSHTGDLNQPQHF. In nucleotides, the CDR3 is TGTGCCAGCAGCCATACAGGGGACCTTAATCAGCCCCAGCATTTT. The genes are TRBV5-6 and TRBJ1-5, with 7 positions matching TRBD1. Germline V gives CDR1 SGHDT, CDR2 YYEEEE. The V segment lost 4 bases and the J segment 4 bases; nucleotides outside the gene matches: 8. There are 15 residues in the CDR3.

The chain is built from TRBV7-2 and TRBJ2-3; possible D gene TRBD1, 6 bases. Germline V gives CDR1 SGHTA, CDR2 FQGNSA. The CDR3 runs 14 residues. V was clipped by 1 base and J by 4 bases, with 9 bases between them. The CDR3 DNA reads as TGTGCCAGCAGCTTAGTCGAGGGGGCAGATACGCAGTATTTT. Translating it yields CASSLVEGADTQYF.

The chain recombines TRBV11-3 with TRBJ2-3; the D is unclear. The CDR3 is 12 residues long. Trimming took 5 bases from V and 6 from J, leaving 9 bases between them. Germline V gene data show CDR1 as SGHNT and CDR2 as YENEEA. CDR3 nucleotides: TGTGCCAGCAGCAATCGTCGGGATACGCAGTATTTT. Translating it yields CASSNRRDTQYF.

The chain combines TRBV4-1 with TRBJ1-6; 7 positions match TRBD1. V lost 0 bases and J lost 9; bases outside the gene matches: 5. The CDR3 sequence is 15 residues long. Germline values: CDR1 MGHRA, CDR2 YSYEKL. CDR3 loop: CASSQDQGGFSPLHF. Here the CDR3 DNA reads TGCGCCAGCAGCCAAGACCAAGGGGGCTTTTCACCCCTCCACTTT.

The chain uses TRBV19 and TRBJ1-5, with a possible D match to TRBD1 (6 bases). Germline V gene lookup returns CDR1 LNHDA and CDR2 SQIVND (reference sequence). There are 17 residues in the CDR3. V dropped 6 bases and J dropped 0 bases, with 18 bases sitting between them. Here the CDR3 reads CASRTTGRPNSNQPQHF. The CDR3 nucleotides read TGTGCCAGTAGGACCACAGGGCGACCAAATAGCAATCAGCCCCAGCATTTT. The full variable domain, completed using reference TRBV19 and TRBJ1-5, is DGGITQSPKYLFRKEGQNVTLSCEQNLNHDAMYWYRQDPGQGLRLIYYSQIVNDFQKGDIAEGYSVSREKKESFPLTVTSAQKNPTAFYLCASRTTGRPNSNQPQHFGDGTRLSIL.

The genes are TRBV7-2 and TRBJ1-2, with a weak D call TRBD1 (5 bases). Trimming removed 0 bases at V and 2 bases at J, with 13 bases between. Germline-derived CDR1 and CDR2 are SGHTA and FQGNSA. This CDR3 is built from 16 residues. In DNA form, the CDR3 reads TGTGCCAGCAGCTTAGCGCTAGGGACTGCGAACTATGGCTACACCTTC. It codes for CASSLALGTANYGYTF.

V and J are TRBV3-1 (or the pseudogene TRBV3-2) and TRBJ2-7; D is undetermined. In germline, CDR1 is LGHDT, CDR2 YNNKEL (reference sequence). The CDR3 consists of 12 residues. The ends were cut back, 3 bases at V and 3 bases at J, with 6 bases in the middle. The CDR3 protein is CASSQYYYEQYF. The CDR3 DNA is TGTGCCAGCAGCCAGTATTACTACGAGCAGTACTTC.

J is TRBJ2-7 and V is TRBV5-1; 15 nucleotides agree with TRBD2. The CDR3 has 17 amino acids. The germline V gene encodes CDR1 SGHRS and CDR2 YFSETQ. Trimming at V came to 0 bases and at J to 5 bases, leaving 6 bases not matched to a gene. The CDR3 DNA sequence: TGCGCCAGCAGCTTGGGGACTAGCGGGGGGGCCGGAGACGAGCAGTACTTC. Its translation: CASSLGTSGGAGDEQYF.

The CDR3: CASRRSLGGPRTEETQYF. CDR3 in DNA: TGTGCCAGCAGGAGATCACTGGGGGGACCCCGAACCGAAGAGACCCAGTACTTC. The chain is built from TRBV5-5 and TRBJ2-5; the D gene is possibly TRBD2 (6 bases). V was cut by 5 bases and J by 3 bases, with 26 bases left in between. This CDR3 is built from 18 residues. Germline V gives CDR1 SGHKS, CDR2 YYEKEE (reference sequence).

The chain joins TRBV5-6 to TRBJ1-4; D possibly corresponds to TRBD1 (6 bases). This CDR3 comprises 16 residues. CDR1 SGHDT and CDR2 YYEEEE come from the germline V gene. Trimming cost V 4 bases and J 3 bases, with 16 bases left between them. The DNA for the CDR3 is TGTGCCAGCAGCAGCGTAACAGGGTTTTCTAATGAAAAACTGTTTTTT. This sequence encodes CASSSVTGFSNEKLFF.

The CDR3 loop is CASSQAGTLGNTIYF. The DNA of the CDR3 is TGTGCCAGCAGCCAAGCCGGGACACTGGGAAACACCATATATTTT. The chain links TRBV4-2 to TRBJ1-3, with D possibly matching TRBD1 (6 bases). The CDR3 totals 15 residues. V was clipped by 1 base and J by 4 bases, with 11 bases between them. CDR1 is LGHNA and CDR2 is YNFKEQ in the germline V gene.

This clone was seen a single time. V gene TRBV11-2 combines with J gene TRBJ2-3; D not resolved. V dropped 4 bases and J dropped 0 bases, with 8 bases sitting between them. There are 14 residues in the CDR3. The germline V gene encodes CDR1 SGHAT and CDR2 FQNNGV. CDR3 sequence reads: CASSSLTSTDTQYF. The CDR3 DNA reads TGTGCCAGCAGCTCTTTAACTAGCACAGATACGCAGTATTTT.

The rearrangement joins TRBV7-2 to TRBJ2-3, with 11 bases matching TRBD2. CDR3 length equals 15 residues. Germline loops: CDR1 SGHTA, CDR2 FQGNSA. V lost 5 bases and J lost 1; bases outside the gene matches: 2. The CDR3 bases are TGTGCCAGCAGCACTAGCGGGAGTGGCACAGATACGCAGTATTTT. Translation: CASSTSGSGTDTQYF.

The chain links TRBV5-6 to TRBJ1-2; D uncertain. V gave up 2 bases and J gave up 1 base, with 6 bases separating them. Germline V CDR1 and CDR2: SGHDT, YYEEEE. The CDR3 sequence is 13 residues long. The CDR3 protein is CASSFSSNYGYTF. The DNA of the CDR3 is TGTGCCAGCAGCTTTTCCAGTAACTATGGCTACACCTTC. The whole variable domain, filled in from reference TRBV5-6 and TRBJ1-2, reads DAGVTQSPTHLIKTRGQQVTLRCSPKSGHDTVSWYQQALGQGPQFIFQYYEEEERQRGNFPDRFSGHQFPNYSSELNVNALLLGDSALYLCASSFSSNYGYTFGSGTRLTVV.

The rearrangement links TRBV19 to TRBJ1-2, with 7 nucleotides matching TRBD1. The junction had 7 bases not matched to a gene; V was cut back by 3 bases and J by 0 bases. This CDR3 is built from 16 residues. Germline V gene lookup returns CDR1 LNHDA and CDR2 SQIVND (reference sequence). DNA of the CDR3: TGTGCCAGTAGTATCTCGGGACAGACTCCTAACTATGGCTACACCTTC. Translated, it gives CASSISGQTPNYGYTF.

J is TRBJ2-6 and V is TRBV28, with TRBD1 identical over 7 bases. The junction had 14 bases not matched to a gene; V was cut back by 5 bases and J by 4 bases. This CDR3 is 18 amino acids long. Germline CDR1 MDHEN, CDR2 SYDVKM. CDR3 amino acids: CASSPQILTGPGANVLTF. CDR3 coding DNA: TGTGCCAGCAGTCCACAGATTCTGACAGGGCCCGGGGCCAACGTCCTGACTTTC.